One sample yielded the 11 T cell receptor beta chains listed below, sequenced in a study of blood T cell repertoires in COVID-19. Generated by immunoSEQ multiplex PCR, the TCRdb table keeps only in-frame clones and is missing some. Among a few hundred thousand clones, about 90% were seen once, and the ten largest hold roughly 2.9%. Sequenced sample: peripheral blood. All receptors come from a woman under 40 with COVID-19, enrolled during active disease.

V and J are TRBV5-4 and TRBJ2-1, with 9 bases matching TRBD2. Germline V gene data show CDR1 as SGHNT and CDR2 as YYREEE (reference sequence). This CDR3 comprises 15 residues. V gave up 3 bases and J gave up 8 bases; unmatched junction bases: 9. The CDR3 region has the DNA TGTGCCAGCAGCTCCGGTGCTAGCGGGAACGATGAGCAGTTCTTC. Amino acid sequence: CASSSGASGNDEQFF.

The chain recombines TRBV14 with TRBJ2-7; D remains unclear. The CDR3 consists of 13 residues. Trimming took 4 bases from V and 0 from J, leaving 7 bases between them. CDR1 SGHDN and CDR2 FVKESK come from the germline V gene. The CDR3 region is CASSRATSYEQYF. The CDR3, as DNA: TGTGCCAGCAGCCGAGCGACCTCCTACGAGCAGTACTTC.

This clone was recorded once. The chain recombines TRBV5-1 with TRBJ2-2; TRBD1 agrees at 9 bases. Germline lookup yields CDR1 SGHRS and CDR2 YFSETQ. CDR3 length: 15 residues. With 4 bases clipped from V and 2 bases from J, the junction kept 3 bases outside the gene matches. CDR3 sequence reads: CASSPGQGNTGELFF. The CDR3 nucleotides read TGCGCCAGCAGCCCGGGACAGGGTAACACCGGGGAGCTGTTTTTT.

This clone was detected only a few times. This rearrangement joins TRBV9 to TRBJ1-1; 8 bases align to TRBD1. The V gene end was trimmed by 2 bases and the J gene end by 6 bases; junction bases not matched to a gene: 3. The CDR3 has 13 amino acids. Germline values: CDR1 SGDLS, CDR2 YYNGEE. The CDR3 nucleotides are TGTGCCAGCAGCGTTACAGGGGGACCTGAAGCTTTCTTT. Amino acid sequence: CASSVTGGPEAFF.

V usage is TRBV19 and J usage is TRBJ2-3; 13 nucleotides align to TRBD2. V shed 5 bases and J 8 bases; nucleotides not matched to a gene: 7. Germline V gene sequence: CDR1 LNHDA, CDR2 SQIVND (reference sequence). The length of the CDR3 is 15 residues. The chain's CDR3 is CASSPRTSGSVTQYF. The CDR3 bases are TGTGCCAGTAGTCCCCGGACTAGCGGGAGCGTTACGCAGTATTTT.

The chain is built from TRBV5-1 and TRBJ2-3; the D gene is possibly TRBD1 (6 bases). V dropped 1 base and J dropped 3 bases, with 15 bases sitting between them. The length of the CDR3 is 16 residues. The germline V gene has CDR1 SGHRS and CDR2 YFSETQ. CDR3 protein: CASSLTTGHNTDTQYF. The CDR3 DNA reads as TGCGCCAGCAGCTTGACAACGGGACATAATACAGATACGCAGTATTTT.

The chain couples TRBV7-9 to TRBJ2-1; D is possibly TRBD2 (5 bases). Germline values: CDR1 SEHNR, CDR2 FQNEAQ (reference sequence). The CDR3 consists of 14 residues. Deletions cut 7 bases from V and 6 bases from J, with 16 bases between. The CDR3 DNA is TGTGCCAGCATCCCAGGACTGGTGCCCAATGAGCAGTTCTTC. Protein sequence: CASIPGLVPNEQFF.

This chain links TRBV5-4 with TRBJ2-7; D may be TRBD1 (6 bases). Trimming removed 0 bases from V and 3 bases from J, with 10 bases in between. Germline V gene data show CDR1 as SGHNT and CDR2 as YYREEE (reference sequence). The CDR3 is made up of 14 amino acids. CDR3 DNA: TGTGCCAGCAGCTTGGGACAGGAAAACTACGAGCAGTACTTC. It specifies CASSLGQENYEQYF. The full variable domain, its missing parts supplied by reference TRBV5-4 and TRBJ2-7, is ETGVTQSPTHLIKTRGQQVTLRCSSQSGHNTVSWYQQALGQGPQFIFQYYREEENGRGNFPPRFSGLQFPNYSSELNVNALELDDSALYLCASSLGQENYEQYFGPGTRLTVT.

The chain employs TRBV6-5 and TRBJ2-2; TRBD2 agrees at 7 bases. With V trimmed by 0 bases and J by 6 bases, 7 bases remained unmatched. Germline V gives CDR1 MNHEY, CDR2 SVGAGI. The CDR3 loop spans 16 amino acids. The CDR3 sequence is CASSYSIRGRAGELFF. The CDR3 region has the DNA TGTGCCAGCAGTTACTCGATCCGTGGGAGGGCCGGGGAGCTGTTTTTT.

This clone was counted once. The same CDR3 can be traced to other DNA sequences in this sample. J is TRBJ1-6 and V is TRBV6-5, with 7 bases matching TRBD1. Germline V CDR1 and CDR2: MNHEY, SVGAGI. The CDR3 is made up of 13 amino acids. V dropped 8 bases and J dropped 7; count of bases not matched to a gene: 5. The chain's CDR3 is CASRRDRNSPLHF. CDR3 nucleotides: TGTGCCAGCCGGAGGGACAGAAATTCACCCCTCCACTTT.

The CDR3: CASSSRGAIDNYGYTF. CDR3 DNA: TGTGCCAGTAGTTCCAGGGGCGCCATTGATAACTATGGCTACACCTTC. The genes are TRBV19 and TRBJ1-2, with a weak D call TRBD1 (6 bases). The CDR3 is 16 amino acids. In germline, CDR1 is LNHDA, CDR2 SQIVND (reference sequence). With 5 bases removed from V and 1 base from J, the gap between germline ends came to 17 bases.